Listed below are T cell receptor beta chains from one sample, sequenced in a study of OX40 agonist ivuxolimab in advanced cancers. The assay was immunoSEQ multiplex PCR, and TCRdb's table has in-frame clones only and misses some. In the table there are tens of thousands of clones, 86% of which are singletons. Specimen: CD4+ or CD8+ T cells sorted from blood, collected in a trial of the OX40 agonist ivuxolimab. These receptor sequences come from an adult with an advanced solid tumor such as melanoma, head and neck, liver or kidney cancer. Both conserved end residues are part of each CDR3. The D gene is left open where the match is weak. Not every row has a clone size; where given, it reads once, few, many or a size class.

TRBV7-9	.	.	TRBJ2-5	TGTGCCAGCAGCGGGGGCCCAGGGCAAGAGACCCAGTACTTC	CASSGGPGQETQYF
TRBV14	.	TRBD1	TRBJ1-4	TGTGCCAGCAGCCACGAGGGACAGGGCGTTGAAAAACTGTTTTTT	CASSHEGQGVEKLFF
TRBV5-5	few	.	TRBJ2-6	TGTGCCAGCAGCTTGGACATCCAGACAGGGGCCAACGTCCTGACTTTC	CASSLDIQTGANVLTF
TRBV2	.	.	TRBJ2-7	TGTGCCAGCAGTGGGGCGTGGGGGGCAGGCGAGCAGTACTTC	CASSGAWGAGEQYF
TRBV7-8	.	.	TRBJ1-4	TGTGCCAGCAGCTTAATTCCGCAGGCGGTAGAACTGTTTTTT	CASSLIPQAVELFF
TRBV7-7	.	TRBD2	TRBJ2-7	TGTGCCAGCAGCCCTGGGACTAGCGGGTTAACCTACGAGCAGTACTTC	CASSPGTSGLTYEQYF
TRBV27	.	TRBD2	TRBJ2-1	TGTGCCAGCAGTGATACTAGCGGGGGGGGAGATGAGCAGTTCTTC	CASSDTSGGGDEQFF
TRBV7-9	.	.	TRBJ1-4	TGTGCCAGCAGCGCGGGACTTCGCTCTAATGAAAAACTGTTTTTT	CASSAGLRSNEKLFF
TRBV5-4	.	TRBD2	TRBJ2-3	TGTGCCAGCAGGCGGACTCCGACTAGCGGGATAGATACGCAGTATTTT	CASRRTPTSGIDTQYF
TRBV5-4	.	.	TRBJ2-1	TGTGCCAGCAGCTCAAGGGACTCCTACAATGAGCAGTTCTTC	CASSSRDSYNEQFF
TRBV9	.	TRBD1	TRBJ1-6	TGTGCCAGCAGCGTATCAGGGGGAGGTAATTCACCCCTCCACTTT	CASSVSGGGNSPLHF
TRBV10-3	.	TRBD1	TRBJ1-6	TGTGCCATTCGGACAGGGGAGTCACCCCTCCACTTT	CAIRTGESPLHF
TRBV27	.	.	TRBJ2-5	TGTGCCAGCAGTTTAGCCGGGACAGTGGGAGGAGAGACCCAGTACTTC	CASSLAGTVGGETQYF
TRBV10-3	once	TRBD2	TRBJ2-3	TGTGCCATCAGGGCGGGGGGGCAGTCAGATACGCAGTATTTT	CAIRAGGQSDTQYF
TRBV5-1	.	TRBD2	TRBJ2-1	TGCGCCAGCAGCTCGGGACTAGCGGGCGACAATGAGCAGTTCTTC	CASSSGLAGDNEQFF
TRBV7-2	.	.	TRBJ1-5	TGTGCCAGCAGCATCGGGGGGAATCAGCCCCAGCATTTT	CASSIGGNQPQHF
TRBV28	.	TRBD2	TRBJ2-1	TGTGCCAGCAGTTTAATTGCGGGGGGGCCTAACAATGAGCAGTTCTTC	CASSLIAGGPNNEQFF
TRBV28	few	.	TRBJ2-3	TGTGCCAGCAGTTTTGGTGGTAGCACAGATACGCAGTATTTT	CASSFGGSTDTQYF
TRBV10-3	.	.	TRBJ2-3	TGTGCCATCAGTGAGTCGAGGCGCACAGATACGCAGTATTTT	CAISESRRTDTQYF
TRBV5-1	.	.	TRBJ1-5	TGCGCCAGCAGACCGACAGATAGCAATCAGCCCCAGCATTTT	CASRPTDSNQPQHF
TRBV28	.	.	TRBJ2-1	TGTGCCAGCAGGAAGGGTAGGGGGAGCTCCTACAATGAGCAGTTCTTC	CASRKGRGSSYNEQFF
TRBV13	.	.	TRBJ2-1	TGTGCCAGCTCACCCCTCGCGGCCTCTACCTACAATGAGCAGTTCTTC	CASSPLAASTYNEQFF
TRBV5-6	.	TRBD1	TRBJ1-2	TGTGCCAGCAGCTTGAACAGGGGCTATGGCTACACCTTC	CASSLNRGYGYTF
TRBV7-8	once	TRBD1	TRBJ2-2	TGTGCCAGCAGCTTAGGGGACAGGGGGCTCAGCGGGGAGCTGTTTTTT	CASSLGDRGLSGELFF
TRBV27	.	.	TRBJ2-7	TGTGCCAGCTCCCCGGGGGAAGCGGTCTACGAGCAGTACTTC	CASSPGEAVYEQYF
TRBV19	few	TRBD1	TRBJ1-5	TGTGCCAGTAGGAGCCACGCGGGAGGGACAGGCCTCCGGGTTAGCAATCAGCCCCAGCATTTT	CASRSHAGGTGLRVSNQPQHF
TRBV2	.	TRBD2	TRBJ2-3	TGTGCCAGCAGGGGCGGCGGGAGAACAGATACGCAGTATTTT	CASRGGGRTDTQYF
TRBV10-3	.	.	TRBJ1-4	TGTGCCATCAGTGGACAGGCGGGTGAAAAACTGTTTTTT	CAISGQAGEKLFF
TRBV7-9	few	.	TRBJ2-5	TGTGCCAGCAATGAGGGGAGCCAAGAGACCCAGTACTTC	CASNEGSQETQYF
TRBV5-6	.	.	TRBJ2-7	TGTGCCAGCAGCTTCCCAGACGGGTCCTACGAGCAGTACTTC	CASSFPDGSYEQYF
TRBV6-6	.	.	TRBJ1-2	TGTGCCAGCAGGAAGGACAGCGACTTGGGGGGCTACACCTTC	CASRKDSDLGGYTF
TRBV4-1	.	.	TRBJ2-1	TGCGCCAGCAGCCAGCGGTGGGGCTCCTACAATGAGCAGTTCTTC	CASSQRWGSYNEQFF
TRBV7-6	.	TRBD1	TRBJ2-4	TGTGCCAGCAGTCTAGGTTCCAGGGGGCTCGACATTCAGTACTTC	CASSLGSRGLDIQYF
TRBV21-1	.	.	TRBJ2-7	TGTGCCAGCAACTTGGGACTAGCGGGTTATTACGAGCAGTACTTC	CASNLGLAGYYEQYF
TRBV2	.	.	TRBJ1-1	TGTGCCAGCAGGGCAGGGCGCGGGAACACTGAAGCTTTCTTT	CASRAGRGNTEAFF
TRBV19	.	.	TRBJ1-5	TGTGCCAGTAGCTTAACAGGGCTAGGGAATCAGCCCCAGCATTTT	CASSLTGLGNQPQHF
TRBV6-1	.	.	TRBJ2-5	TGTGCCAGCAGTGTCCTTCTCCAAGAGACCCAGTACTTC	CASSVLLQETQYF
TRBV12-5	.	.	TRBJ2-2	TGTGCTAGTGGTTTGTTTGGGACCGGGGAGCTGTTTTTT	CASGLFGTGELFF
TRBV6-1	.	TRBD1	TRBJ1-5	TGTGCCAGCATCCCAGACAGGGCAAGCAATCAGCCCCAGCATTTT	CASIPDRASNQPQHF
TRBV28	.	.	TRBJ1-1	TGTGCCAGCAGTGGACAGAACTTGAACACTGAAGCTTTCTTT	CASSGQNLNTEAFF
TRBV7-9	.	.	TRBJ1-1	TGTGCCAGCAGCTTAACTGGATCTGACACTGAAGCTTTCTTT	CASSLTGSDTEAFF
TRBV6-6	.	.	TRBJ1-2	TGTGCCAGCACCCACGCACGCGATGGCTACACCTTC	CASTHARDGYTF
TRBV5-1	.	TRBD1	TRBJ2-7	TGCGCCCGCAGCCGGGGGGCCGGGACAGGGGGGGCCTACGAGCAGTACTTC	CARSRGAGTGGAYEQYF
TRBV2	.	.	TRBJ1-1	TGTGCCAGCAGTGCCGATGCCTACCAAGGGACTGAAGCTTTCTTT	CASSADAYQGTEAFF
TRBV5-5	.	TRBD1	TRBJ2-7	TGTGCCAGCTGGGGCGGTGGGACAGGGGGCTACGAGCAGTACTTC	CASWGGGTGGYEQYF
TRBV7-3	.	TRBD2	TRBJ2-5	TGTGCCAGCAGCTTCGGACTAGCGGGAGCGGAGACCCAGTACTTC	CASSFGLAGAETQYF
TRBV19	once	TRBD2	TRBJ2-7	TGTGCCACCCAAGAGCGGGAGGGGAACTACGAGCAGTACTTC	CATQEREGNYEQYF
TRBV9	.	.	TRBJ2-1	TGTGCCAGCAGCGTGCAGGGTGCGGGGCAGTTCTTC	CASSVQGAGQFF
TRBV6-5	.	.	TRBJ1-2	TGTGCCAGCACCCGAACCACAGGATATGGCTACACCTTC	CASTRTTGYGYTF
TRBV11-2	.	.	TRBJ2-1	TGTGCCGGGGGGGCCTCCTACAATGAGCAGTTCTTC	CAGGASYNEQFF
TRBV6-4	.	.	TRBJ2-7	TGTGCCAGCAGTTACACGGTTAGCTCCTACGAGCAGTACTTC	CASSYTVSSYEQYF
TRBV14	.	TRBD2	TRBJ2-1	TGTGCCAGCAGCTTATGGGGTAGCGGGAGTGATGAGCAGTTCTTC	CASSLWGSGSDEQFF